This TCR beta chain originates from a study of B cell selection in AIRE deficiency (dated 2019 in TCRdb). Context from the whole study: Researchers compared TCRbeta repertoires of sorted blood CD4+ conventional T cells and regulatory T cells in AIRE-deficient patients with those in healthy controls. The TCR-sequenced cohort comprised about 5 AIRE-deficient APECED patients and about 5 healthy control donors. Overall results and qualifications from the work: Of 3,000 to 4,500 shared Treg TCRbeta sequences, approximately 30% were shared only among healthy donors and about 10% only among patients, suggesting less efficient Treg selection without AIRE. Shared Treg sequences had shorter CDR3s, reflecting a bias toward rearrangements with few non-templated nucleotide insertions. About 29% of Treg TCRbeta sequences shared among healthy donors appeared in patient Tconv cells, suggesting diversion of Treg-biased clones into the Tconv compartment. In AIRE-deficient patients, Tconv and Treg cells had TCRBV gene usage, CDR3 length and TCR diversity comparable to those in healthy donors. Only TCRbeta chains were sequenced, and about 40% of the Treg sequences shared among healthy donors were also detected in healthy Tconv cells, possibly owing to differing TCRalpha chains.

CD4+CD25hiCD127low/negative cells were sorted as the regulatory T cell population. Control samples came from healthy donors unrelated to the patients. Tconv and Treg cells for TCRbeta sequencing were sorted on a FACSAria flow cytometer. The sorted cells went into 5-ml round-bottom polystyrene tubes, and the dry cell pellets were then frozen at -80 degrees C until sequencing. V is trimmed back by 7 bases and J by 7 bases, and the junction contains 8 bases that no gene match accounts for. Reading from cysteine to phenylalanine, the CDR3 counts 15 amino acids. The only DNA kept is the CDR3, 45 bases in frame from the first base. According to the germline V gene, CDR1 reads SGHRS and CDR2 reads YFSETQ. Points on this clone: The clone's antigen remains unknown. Within one base of it there is no much larger clone, and no base qualities were kept.

The immunoSEQ platform was used to sequence the TCRbeta chains. As for how the authors treated the data: Pooled Treg repertoires yielded tens of thousands of distinct TCRbeta sequences from patients and just over 95,000 from healthy donors. Treg TCRbeta sequences shared by two or more individuals were defined as public, and these public Treg TCRbeta sequences were subsequently searched for in Tconv repertoires. Differences between groups were assessed by Mann-Whitney U tests with Bonferroni-Dunn correction in GraphPad Prism 7.03. In its TCRdb copy, this immuneACCESS table keeps in-frame sequences only and misses some clones. Where compared with another copy, unresolved V genes explain less than half of these, and the others have no known cause. V, J and clone size are those of that table, while D and trimming were read from the DNA. This sample holds about 22,000 clones; nearly 95% were observed only once. The biggest ten clones account for roughly 1.5% of the sample.

The sequenced material came from CD4+CD25+ Tregs sorted from PBMCs. The chain is encoded by TRBV5-1 joined to TRBJ2-1, with 13 central nucleotides matching TRBD2. This receptor was identified in a human donor in good health. CDR3 loop: CASLRTSGGGNEQFF. The DNA is as follows: TGCGCCAGCCTGAGGACTAGCGGGGGAGGGAATGAGCAGTTCTTC.